This T cell receptor (beta chain) derives from a study of graft-versus-host responses after intestinal transplantation. Points from the study as a whole: Present in recipient marrow, GvH clones included some that appeared first in ileum or blood.

TCRdb keeps only in-frame clones here, not all; method: immunoSEQ multiplex PCR. The sample includes tens of thousands of clones, roughly 89% of them seen just once. Points on this clone: Its specificity is not known.

Germline loops: CDR1 MDHEN, CDR2 SYDVKM. Trimming left V 7 bases short and J 1 base short, with 10 bases between. This CDR3 contains 13 residues. The V call is TRBV28, the J call TRBJ1-1, with unresolved D. The sequence came from a human donor who received an intestinal transplant. The sample consisted of unstimulated CD4+ T cells sorted from spleen or lymph node cells, taken before intestinal transplant. CDR3 sequence reads: CASKVMANTEAFF. In nucleotides, the CDR3 is TGTGCCAGCAAAGTAATGGCGAACACTGAAGCTTTCTTT.